Here is one T cell receptor (beta chain) with its context. Its antigen is still unknown. Sorting with CD45RO/CCR7/CD25/CD127/CD95/CD27 yielded naive, central memory, regulatory and stem-like memory CD4+ cells. The whole isolated RNA underwent reverse transcription, so sequencing captured expressed TCRB transcripts. Sequencing was performed with immunoSEQ multiplex PCR; in TCRdb, only in-frame clones are kept and a portion is missing. The sample lists around 160,000 clones; almost 65% were seen once. The sample is drawn from a study of beta chain features in type 1 diabetes. Study-wide results and caveats: People with Type 1 diabetes carried modestly yet significantly shorter TCRB CDR3s in all four CD4+ subsets. A possible short-template PCR bias applies equally to patients and controls. Patients with type 1 diabetes showed fewer VDJ junction insertions and more deletions.

This TCR was recovered from a man aged 25 to 40 with type 1 diabetes. The sequenced material came from naive CD4+ T cells from blood.

The CDR3 here is CSATFTEAFF. For the CDR3, the DNA is TGCAGTGCTACCTTCACTGAAGCTTTCTTT. The gene calls are TRBV20-1 and TRBJ1-1; D remains ambiguous. This CDR3 comprises 10 residues. Germline loops: CDR1 DFQATT, CDR2 SNEGSKA (reference sequence). The V end lost 4 bases, the J end lost 4 bases, and 4 bases lay between the germline ends.